This T cell receptor beta chain was observed in a study of OX40 agonist ivuxolimab in advanced cancers. Findings of the study overall: CD4+ and CD8+ blood T cells expanded clonally by week 6 at 0.1 to 3.0 mg/kg.

V lost 0 bases to trimming and J lost 8 bases; unmatched junction nucleotides: 7. Germline lookup yields CDR1 SNHLY and CDR2 FYNNEI. The CDR3 is 15 amino acids. Concerning this clone itself: Its antigen is undetermined.

Exclusion applied to patients with autoimmune disease history or systemic immunosuppression. Baseline was the first blood sampling point, followed by cycle 4 day 1 and cycle 7 day 1. Data came from immunoSEQ multiplex PCR; TCRdb stores just in-frame clones and leaves some out. This table has roughly 46,000 clones, just over 85% appearing once. This clonotype was sampled from an adult with an advanced solid tumor such as melanoma, head and neck, liver or kidney cancer. This specimen was CD4+ or CD8+ T cells sorted from blood, taken in a trial of the OX40 agonist ivuxolimab. The gene calls are TRBV2 and TRBJ1-2, with TRBD1 identical over 9 bases. The CDR3 nucleotides read TGTGCCAGCAGTGAAGCATGGAACAGGGGGCGGGGCTACACCTTC. Translated, it gives CASSEAWNRGRGYTF.